This entry lists 12 T cell receptor beta chains sequenced from one sample in a study of blood T cell repertoires in COVID-19. Generated by immunoSEQ multiplex PCR, the TCRdb table keeps only in-frame clones and is missing some. The sample contains some 200,000 clones, around 87% of which appear only once. The sample comprised peripheral blood. The receptors derive from a woman between 18 and 30 years old who had recovered from COVID-19.

This rearrangement joins TRBV5-1 to TRBJ1-1; D remains unclear. Germline V gene lookup returns CDR1 SGHRS and CDR2 YFSETQ. V was trimmed by 0 bases and J by 0 bases, leaving 9 bases between them. The CDR3 has 15 amino acids. CDR3: CASSLVSGMNTEAFF. As DNA, the CDR3 is TGCGCCAGCAGCTTGGTATCAGGCATGAACACTGAAGCTTTCTTT.

DNA for the CDR3: TGTGCCAGCAGGAGAACAGGGGAGACCAATGAGCAGTTCTTC. Residues: CASRRTGETNEQFF. V and J are TRBV5-6 and TRBJ2-1; the match to TRBD1 covers 7 bases. V shed 5 bases, J shed 6 bases, and the junction held 8 bases outside the gene matches. The CDR3 totals 14 residues. The germline V gene encodes CDR1 SGHDT and CDR2 YYEEEE.

This clone appeared once. This rearrangement joins TRBV30 to TRBJ2-1; 7 nucleotides align to TRBD1. CDR3 length: 13 residues. The junction had 13 bases not matched to a gene; V was cut back by 4 bases and J by 13 bases. Germline CDR1 reads GTSNPN; CDR2 reads SVGIG (reference sequence). In DNA, the CDR3 is TGTGCCTGGACCCAGGGGGAAGGGAGAAGCCAGTTCTTC. It translates to CAWTQGEGRSQFF. The variable domain in full, with the rest retrieved from reference TRBV30 and TRBJ2-1, is SQTIHQWPATLVQPVGSPLSLECTVEGTSNPNLYWYRQAAGRGLQLLFYSVGIGQISSEVPQNLSASRPQDRQFILSSKKLLLSDSGFYLCAWTQGEGRSQFFGPGTRLTVL.

The chain has TRBV24-1 and TRBJ1-2; TRBD1 matches at 8 bases. CDR1 KGHDR and CDR2 SFDVKD come from the germline V gene. J was trimmed by 7 bases and V by 3 bases; bases with no gene match: 3. There are 13 residues in the CDR3. The CDR3 nucleotides are TGTGCCACCAGTGATCCAGGGGGCGGTGGCTACACCTTC. It translates to CATSDPGGGGYTF.

The chain uses TRBV5-6 and TRBJ2-7, with a weak D call TRBD1 (5 bases). Germline CDR1 and CDR2: SGHDT and YYEEEE. The CDR3 contains 15 residues. V gave up 0 bases and J gave up 0 bases, with 10 bases separating them. In DNA, the CDR3 is TGTGCCAGCAGCTTGGGACAGAAGTTCTCCTACGAGCAGTACTTC. As protein: CASSLGQKFSYEQYF.

The rearrangement links TRBV9 to TRBJ1-3, with D possibly matching TRBD1 (6 bases). V lost 1 base and J 0 bases, leaving 11 bases between the germline ends. CDR3 size: 16 residues. Germline-derived CDR1 and CDR2 are SGDLS and YYNGEE. CDR3: CASSVRDILSGNTIYF. CDR3 sequence (DNA): TGTGCCAGCAGCGTACGGGACATACTCTCTGGAAACACCATATATTTT.

This chain connects TRBV12-3 or TRBV12-4 to TRBJ1-2; D is possibly TRBD1 (6 bases). Trimming shortened V by 2 bases and J by 3 bases, and 7 bases separated the two germline ends. The CDR3 is 13 amino acids. This chain's CDR3 is CASSLNRDYGYTF. For the CDR3, the DNA is TGTGCCAGCAGTTTAAACAGGGACTATGGCTACACCTTC.

V usage is TRBV14 and J usage is TRBJ1-2; TRBD1 might be the D (6 bases). The CDR3 length is 13 residues. Germline V CDR1 and CDR2: SGHDN, FVKESK. Trimming took off 3 bases at V and 5 bases at J, with 10 bases between the two ends. This chain's CDR3 is CASSHRQVYGYTF. The CDR3 DNA reads as TGTGCCAGCAGCCACCGACAGGTGTATGGCTACACCTTC. The whole variable domain, filled in from reference TRBV14 and TRBJ1-2, reads EAGVTQFPSHSVIEKGQTVTLRCDPISGHDNLYWYRRVMGKEIKFLLHFVKESKQDESGMPNNRFLAERTGGTYSTLKVQPAELEDSGVYFCASSHRQVYGYTFGSGTRLTVV.

The chain couples TRBV16 to TRBJ2-2, with a tentative D call TRBD2 (5 bases). V lost 4 bases to trimming and J lost 5 bases, with 8 bases between them. Germline values: CDR1 KGHSY, CDR2 FQNENV. The CDR3 covers 13 residues. CDR3 amino acids: CASSRGLTGELFF. The CDR3 DNA follows: TGTGCCAGCAGCCGCGGGTTGACCGGGGAGCTGTTTTTT.

The CDR3 DNA sequence: TGTGCCAGCAGCACGCTAGCGGGGGGGCTCCCGACCGGGGAGCTGTTTTTT. This gives the protein CASSTLAGGLPTGELFF. This chain uses TRBV5-6 with TRBJ2-2, with 12 bases that match TRBD2. The CDR3 runs 17 residues. Trimming cost V 4 bases and J 5 bases; bases outside gene matches: 9. Germline lookup yields CDR1 SGHDT and CDR2 YYEEEE.

The rearrangement uses TRBV9 and TRBJ2-3, with D possibly being TRBD1 (5 bases). CDR1 SGDLS and CDR2 YYNGEE come from the germline V gene. V was shortened by 0 bases and J by 2 bases, with 13 bases between the two germline ends. CDR3 length equals 16 residues. The CDR3 reads CASSVVGQRSTDTQYF. The CDR3, as DNA: TGTGCCAGCAGCGTAGTTGGACAACGGTCCACAGATACGCAGTATTTT.

The chain carries TRBV3-1 (or the pseudogene TRBV3-2) and TRBJ1-5, with 8 bases lining up with TRBD1. The V gene end was trimmed by 4 bases and the J gene end by 6 bases; junction bases not matched to a gene: 11. This CDR3 contains 16 residues. The V gene's germline CDR1 is LGHDT and CDR2 YNNKEL (reference sequence). CDR3 DNA sequence: TGTGCCAGCAGCCCCAGAGGACAGGGAGGTACTCAGCCCCAGCATTTT. Its protein is CASSPRGQGGTQPQHF.